This note documents a single T cell receptor beta chain sequence. Its cognate antigen is unknown. This CDR3 is 14 amino acids long. The germline V gene encodes CDR1 LGHNA and CDR2 YSLEER. The V end lost 1 base, the J end lost 6 bases, and 11 bases lay between the germline ends. The data were taken from a study of response to subunit inactivated influenza vaccine. Study-wide points: There was a suggestion from the authors that each seasonal influenza vaccination recruits few new T cells.

TCRdb passed the RT-PCR reads through MiXCR, listing each CDR3 protein once. The sample carries some 800,000 distinct CDR3 sequences, 21% recorded once. This TCR was recovered from a man over 45 who received an inactivated influenza vaccine. The chain combines TRBV4-3 with TRBJ2-3; tentative D call: TRBD1 (5 bases). The material was PBMCs from blood, obtained around 5 days after vaccination. The CDR3 sequence: CASSQVARVDTQYF. For the CDR3, the DNA is TGCGCCAGCAGCCAAGTTGCCAGGGTTGATACGCAGTATTTT.